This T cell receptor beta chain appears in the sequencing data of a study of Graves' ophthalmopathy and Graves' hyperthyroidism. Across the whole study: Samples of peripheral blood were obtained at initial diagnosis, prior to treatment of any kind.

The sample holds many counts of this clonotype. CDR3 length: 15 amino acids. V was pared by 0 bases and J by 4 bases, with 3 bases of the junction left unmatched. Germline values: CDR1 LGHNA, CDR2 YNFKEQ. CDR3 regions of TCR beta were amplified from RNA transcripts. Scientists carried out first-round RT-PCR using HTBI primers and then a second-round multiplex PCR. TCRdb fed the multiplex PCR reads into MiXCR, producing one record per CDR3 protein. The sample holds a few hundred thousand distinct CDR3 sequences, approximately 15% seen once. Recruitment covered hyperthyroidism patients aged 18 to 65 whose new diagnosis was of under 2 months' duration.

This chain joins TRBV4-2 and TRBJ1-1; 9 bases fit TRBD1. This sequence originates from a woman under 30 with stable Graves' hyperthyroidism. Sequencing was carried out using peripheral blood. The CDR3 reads CASSQEGTGPTEAFF. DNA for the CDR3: TGTGCCAGCAGCCAAGAGGGGACAGGGCCCACTGAAGCTTTCTTT.